The 2 T cell receptor beta chains listed next were all sequenced from one sample in a study of T cells in Graves' hyperthyroidism and ophthalmopathy. The investigators amplified TCR beta CDR3 regions from RNA transcripts. With the HTBI primer set, the TCR CDR3 went through a first round of RT-PCR. TCRdb re-called the multiplex PCR reads with MiXCR, one entry per CDR3 protein. This sample has hundreds of thousands of distinct CDR3 sequences, with over 40% found just once. The sample taken for sequencing was peripheral blood or thyroid tissue (not recorded which). These TCRs come from an adult man with Graves' disease, either hyperthyroidism or ophthalmopathy (not recorded which).

This clonotype was counted only a few times. The chain links TRBV7-8 to TRBJ1-5, with TRBD1 identical over 10 bases. The germline V gene encodes CDR1 SGHVS and CDR2 FQNEAQ. This CDR3 contains 16 residues. V lost 5 bases to trimming and J lost 3 bases; unmatched junction nucleotides: 7. The CDR3 region is CASSQLGTGVNQPQHF. In DNA form, the CDR3 reads TGTGCCAGCAGCCAATTAGGGACAGGGGTCAATCAGCCCCAGCATTTT.

Only a few counts were recorded for this clonotype. This chain links TRBV20-1 with TRBJ1-5; a weak D match, TRBD1 (5 bases). Germline V gene data show CDR1 as DFQATT and CDR2 as SNEGSKA (reference sequence). This CDR3 contains 15 residues. Trimming left V 3 bases short and J 1 base short, with 13 bases between. CDR3 nucleotide sequence: TGCAGTGCTAGCGGCCCCTGGGACAGCAATCAGCCCCAGCATTTT. Amino acid sequence: CSASGPWDSNQPQHF.